The source of this T cell receptor (beta chain) is a study of cytomegalovirus exposure and HLA in healthy donors (dated by TCRdb to about 2017). With regard to the full study: According to an earlier analysis of several hundred of the donors, about 179 million T cells yielded some 120 million unique TCR beta sequences and approximately 300 Gb of sequence data. Approximately 310 gigabases of sequencing data and approximately 85 million unique TCR sequences were included in an early release covering roughly 600 HLA-typed donors. Among the 398 genotyped donors, about 85% belonged to the genetic ancestry cluster associated with self-reported Caucasian donors. The study aimed to test whether signatures of past pathogen exposure could be identified by cataloging public T cell receptors. The study profiled the T cell repertoires of hundreds of subjects by immunosequencing and related them to cytomegalovirus serostatus. Along with the approximately 650-subject first cohort, a separate validation cohort of about 110 different subjects was used. The study combined high-throughput TCR immunosequencing, statistical association of individual TCRs with disease status, and machine learning to predict cytomegalovirus infection status. To study patterns of TCR occurrence, a later analysis re-analyzed previously published TCR beta repertoires from under 750 donors and added high-resolution HLA genotyping. Rather than using new phenotypic data, the later analysis identified candidate immune exposures from TCR beta sequences and from how often those sequences occurred across donors. In an earlier analysis of roughly 600 of the donors, high-throughput TCR beta sequencing was used to judge whether each TCR beta V gene segment behaved as functional or pseudogenic. Donor age, sex, ethnicity and CMV serostatus were compiled alongside the repertoire data. A later genetic analysis took genome-wide SNP genotypes for about three fifths of the roughly 700 donors and used that subset as a discovery cohort. Every repertoire in the discovery cohort had been generated on one and the same sequencing platform. HLA typing included class I and class II loci at four-digit resolution. The number of donors typed differed by locus, with roughly 620-640 for A, B, C, DRB1 and DQB1, 522 for DQA1, nearly 610 for DPA1, and around 460 for DPB1. Roughly 5 DR-DQ haplotypes were handled as single units for association and clustering, since linkage in the cohort was strong. Among over 350 genotyped donors of the cohort, an average of about 240,000 unique TCR beta nucleotide sequences were sequenced per donor, around 20% of them non-productive.

CDR1 KGHSH and CDR2 LQKENI were looked up in the germline V gene. V is trimmed back by 8 bases and J by 0 bases, and the junction contains 9 bases that no gene match accounts for. CDR3 length: 16 amino acids, cysteine to phenylalanine. The kept DNA is CDR3 alone, 48 bases in frame from the first base. As to this clone: Its antigen is not yet known.

The cohort consisted of approximately 690 healthy bone marrow donors. At the time of sampling, every cohort member was nominally healthy, though immune exposures that went unrecorded were likely present. The donor tested CMV seronegative and was one of the 352 seronegative cohort members. A peripheral blood sample was provided by each donor, and peripheral blood mononuclear cells were used for TCR beta sequencing. The Qiagen DNeasy Blood Extraction Kit was used to extract genomic DNA from the blood cell samples. Points the paper makes about the study in general: In a later analysis, HLA-associated TCR beta chains were found to be more clonally expanded and to have lower generation probabilities than equally common non-associated chains. In a later analysis, most CMV-associated TCR beta chains were found to appear HLA-restricted, with HLA associations seemingly driven largely by CMV exposure. A later analysis found that TCR association rates varied across HLA loci, with DRB1 alleles showing the most associated TCRs and HLA-C alleles the fewest. A further reported finding was that TCR beta sequences accurately predicted the HLA-A and HLA-B alleles for most subjects in the first cohort. In an earlier analysis of around 500 of the donors, most TCR beta V segments appeared in productive rearrangements about 87% or about 30% of the time, broadly matching IMGT annotations. The only immune exposure information available for the cohort was CMV serostatus. Cytomegalovirus status was reported to be diagnosed by the classifier with high specificity and sensitivity in both the original and validation cohorts. According to a later genetic analysis, donors in an Asian-associated ancestry cluster had fewer N-insertions in productive TCRs than the roughly 670-donor mean. The study gave a list of around 170 TCR beta chains associated with cytomegalovirus. The earlier analysis of some 560 of the donors excluded some 15 rarely observed V segments, including chromosome 9 orphons, because counts were too low. The sequencing pipeline was judged likely to have produced a cluster of highly shared sequence variants as a technical artifact. At a false discovery rate of 0.05, a later analysis linked under 20,000 TCR beta sequences to specific HLA alleles. V-gene and J-gene trimming of TCR beta chains was associated with a missense DCLRE1C variant in a later genetic analysis, and the association was replicated in an independent cohort. Correlated functional status among segregating V segments might be attributable to linkage disequilibrium, but an unknown experimental factor could not be ruled out. A few of the identified cytomegalovirus-associated TCR beta chains were confirmed in vitro to be specific for cytomegalovirus antigens. The 87-base-pair reads could not distinguish some IMGT-functional V segments, including TRBV6-2 and TRBV6-3, so those segments were excluded. When HLA alleles, especially DR and DQ, strongly co-occurred, attributing TCR associations to individual alleles was difficult. The cohort was sequenced for TCR beta chains only, and without alpha or paired-chain data the features that could be detected were limited. Presence/absence analyses assumed roughly uniform sequencing depth across donors, an assumption that may not hold. Because HLA typing was unavailable for some donors at each locus, only the typed subset was used in association tests. According to a later analysis, parvovirus B19, influenza, CMV and Epstein-Barr virus appeared linked to several top co-occurrence clusters. It was suggested by the authors that the approach could potentially be generalized to other disease states and immunological phenotypes. Across donors, most TCR sequences were observed very rarely, whereas some public TCRs were present in many individuals.

Receptor amplification or capture employed the immunoSEQ multiplex PCR assay. For the multiplex PCR, a mixture combining 60 forward primers for TCR Vbeta segments and 13 reverse primers for TCR Jbeta segments was used. The CDR3 region of rearranged TCR beta genes was amplified from genomic DNA with a multiplex PCR assay. The amplified TCR beta libraries were sequenced on the Illumina HiSeq System as 87-base-pair reads. The paper's data handling went like this. In a later analysis, tens of millions of unique TCR beta chains were counted across the roughly 610 repertoires, and roughly 11 million of these chains were shared by at least two donors. Raw reads were error-corrected and collapsed into unique sequences with a nearest-neighbor algorithm that merged closely related sequences to remove PCR and sequencing errors. CDR3 sequences were aligned to IMGT reference sequences to assign V, D and J gene segments. For a sequence to be retained, at least a six-nucleotide match to both a V gene segment and a J gene segment was required. A rearrangement was called productive if the CDR3 had no stop codons and remained in frame with V and J, and every other rearrangement was called non-productive. Following IMGT convention, CDR3 was defined as the stretch from the second conserved V-encoded cysteine up to the conserved J-encoded phenylalanine. The earlier analysis of about 610 of the donors excluded any sequence lacking an unambiguous match to a single V gene segment. An earlier analysis of a few hundred of the donors called V segments functional above 56.7% productive rearrangements and segregating when the between-donor standard deviation exceeded 5%. A statistical classification framework was developed to diagnose cytomegalovirus status using the catalog of TCR beta chain sequences. V and J gene assignment, in a later analysis, came from comparing TCR nucleotide sequences with IMGT/GENE-DB human TR gene sequences. Using the TCRdist pipeline, a later analysis assigned CDR3 sequences along with most-parsimonious VDJ recombination scenarios. In a later analysis, each TCR beta chain was defined by its CDR3 amino acid sequence together with its V-gene family, and reads lacking a unique V-gene family were excluded. As a way to deal with suspected cross-contamination and a sequencing artifact, a later analysis dropped 450 to 600 nucleotide sequences that were highly shared and had low generation probability. In a later analysis, a clonal expansion index was calculated for each public chain from normalized within-repertoire ranks of inferred template counts. In a later analysis, generation probabilities were computed using a VDJ recombination model fitted to out-of-frame rearrangements, and the results were checked against IGoR. A later analysis scored TCR-TCR, TCR-HLA and TCR-CMV co-occurrence with hypergeometric tests, applying a repertoire-size bias correction to TCR pairs. False discovery rates were estimated in a later analysis by permuting HLA or CMV assignments 20 times. A later analysis grouped co-occurring TCRs with DBSCAN, adding TCRdist sequence similarity when clustering within HLA-allele-positive subsets. Co-occurrence clustering excluded repertoires with fewer than 30,000 or more than 120,000 public chains, plus five with anomalous nucleotide sharing. TCRdb limited this immuneACCESS table to in-frame rearrangements with V and J called. A share of clones is missing; checked studies link under half to unresolved V genes, and the rest is unexplained. That table is the source of V, J and clone size, and D and trimming were worked out from the DNA. The table for this sample lists about 130,000 clones. The ten top clones hold 1.5% to 1.7% of the sample.

The material sequenced was PBMCs. The rearranged chain carries TRBV18 and TRBJ2-2, with TRBD1 identical over 7 junction bases. This TCR derives from a woman between 40 and 55 years old in good health and CMV-seronegative. The nucleotide sequence reads as follows: TGTGCCAGCACATATGTAGGGACAGCGAACACCGGGGAGCTGTTTTTT. Its protein is CASTYVGTANTGELFF.